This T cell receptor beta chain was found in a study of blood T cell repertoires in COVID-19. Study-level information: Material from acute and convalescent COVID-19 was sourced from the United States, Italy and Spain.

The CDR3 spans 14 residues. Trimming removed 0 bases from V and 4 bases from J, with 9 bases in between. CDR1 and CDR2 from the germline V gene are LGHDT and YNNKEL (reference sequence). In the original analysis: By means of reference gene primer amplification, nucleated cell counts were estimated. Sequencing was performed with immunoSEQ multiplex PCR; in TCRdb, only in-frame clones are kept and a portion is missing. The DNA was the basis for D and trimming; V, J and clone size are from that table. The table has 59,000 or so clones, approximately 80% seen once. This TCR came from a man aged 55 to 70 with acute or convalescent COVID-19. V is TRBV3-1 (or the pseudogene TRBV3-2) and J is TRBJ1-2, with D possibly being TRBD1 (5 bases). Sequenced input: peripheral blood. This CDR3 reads CASSQERQLYGYTF. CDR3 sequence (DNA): TGTGCCAGCAGCCAAGAACGACAGCTCTATGGCTACACCTTC.